This T cell receptor (beta chain) was found in a study of T cells in Graves' hyperthyroidism and ophthalmopathy. About the research overall: Peripheral blood was collected at initial diagnosis, before any treatment.

Study outcomes and limitations: Most expanded thyroid clonotypes above 0.001 also appeared in blood.

This clonotype showed up many times. The antigen is unknown. V was shortened by 2 bases and J by 6 bases, with 11 bases between the two germline ends. CDR1 is SGHKS and CDR2 is YYEKEE in the germline V gene (reference sequence). The CDR3 runs to 13 residues. Amplification of TCR beta CDR3 regions used RNA as the template. The primer set for the first-round RT-PCR of the TCR CDR3 was HTBI. TCRdb passed the multiplex PCR reads through MiXCR, listing each CDR3 protein once. In the table there are more than 650,000 distinct CDR3 sequences, approximately 14% of which are singletons. Newly diagnosed patients aged 18 to 65 had hyperthyroidism of under 2 months' duration. A roughly 10 ml volume of fresh peripheral blood provided the PBMCs.

The rearrangement uses TRBV5-5 and TRBJ2-5; a weak D match, TRBD2 (5 bases). The receptor was isolated from a woman in her late teens or twenties with Graves' hyperthyroidism. Sequencing was done on a sample of blood. The CDR3 DNA is TGTGCCAGCAGCTTCGATAGGGAGCAGACCCAGTACTTC. This gives the protein CASSFDREQTQYF.